The rows below give T cell receptor beta chains drawn from one sample of a study of T cells expressing NK-cell markers. TCRdb processed the 5' RACE reads again and assigns one entry to each CDR3 protein, with no DNA. Its listing shows about 550,000 distinct CDR3 sequences. Sample: blood T cells: a sorted CD56 or NKG2C T cell subset, CD4+ or CD8+ T cells, or bulk PBMC T cells (not recorded which). The receptors were sampled from a man aged 18 to 30 in good health. Each CDR3 is given with its conserved first and last residue. Fields, in order: J gene, V gene, CDR3 length, CDR3 protein.

j_call: TRBJ2-7
v_call: TRBV11-1
cdr3_length: 13
cdr3_aa: CASSLAPDYEQYF

j_call: TRBJ1-2
v_call: TRBV27
cdr3_length: 16
cdr3_aa: CASSFVAQGPIYGYTF

j_call: TRBJ2-6
v_call: TRBV11-3
cdr3_length: 17
cdr3_aa: CASSLGRGSSGANVLTF

j_call: TRBJ2-1
v_call: TRBV5-1
cdr3_length: 15
cdr3_aa: CASSPRNVQGGEQFF

j_call: TRBJ2-7
v_call: TRBV20-1
cdr3_length: 17
cdr3_aa: CSARDVGQGSLGYEQYF

j_call: TRBJ1-5
v_call: TRBV4-3
cdr3_length: 15
cdr3_aa: CASSQVTGANQPQHF

j_call: TRBJ2-1
v_call: TRBV7-9
cdr3_length: 13
cdr3_aa: CASSDRQGYNPFF

j_call: TRBJ1-1
v_call: TRBV3-1
cdr3_length: 13
cdr3_aa: CASSQLIRTEAFF

j_call: TRBJ2-3
v_call: TRBV7-8
cdr3_length: 16
cdr3_aa: CASSSADIPYTDTQYF

j_call: TRBJ2-3
v_call: TRBV10-2
cdr3_length: 15
cdr3_aa: CASSIQGWRTDTQYF

j_call: TRBJ2-3
v_call: TRBV27
cdr3_length: 15
cdr3_aa: CASSLYRDYTDTQYF

j_call: TRBJ2-2
v_call: TRBV28
cdr3_length: 12
cdr3_aa: CATRLATGELFF

j_call: TRBJ1-1
v_call: TRBV10-2
cdr3_length: 11
cdr3_aa: CASSTATRAFF